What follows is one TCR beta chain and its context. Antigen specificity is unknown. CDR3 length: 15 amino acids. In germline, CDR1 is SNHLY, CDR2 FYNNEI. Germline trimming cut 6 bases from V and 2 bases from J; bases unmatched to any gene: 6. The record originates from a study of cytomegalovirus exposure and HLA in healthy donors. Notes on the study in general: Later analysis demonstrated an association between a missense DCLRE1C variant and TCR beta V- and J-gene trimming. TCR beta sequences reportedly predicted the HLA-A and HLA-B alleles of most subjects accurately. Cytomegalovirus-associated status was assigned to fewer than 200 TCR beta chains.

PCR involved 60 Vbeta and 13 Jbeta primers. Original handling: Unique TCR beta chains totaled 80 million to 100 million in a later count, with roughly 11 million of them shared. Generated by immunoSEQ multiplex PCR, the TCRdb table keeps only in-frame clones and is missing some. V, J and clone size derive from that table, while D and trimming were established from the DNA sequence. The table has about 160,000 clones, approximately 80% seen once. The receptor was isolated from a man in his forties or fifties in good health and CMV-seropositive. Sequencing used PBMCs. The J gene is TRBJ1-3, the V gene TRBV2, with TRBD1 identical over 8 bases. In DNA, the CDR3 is TGTGCCAGCAGCTACACACAGGGGGCTGGAAACACCATATATTTT. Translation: CASSYTQGAGNTIYF.